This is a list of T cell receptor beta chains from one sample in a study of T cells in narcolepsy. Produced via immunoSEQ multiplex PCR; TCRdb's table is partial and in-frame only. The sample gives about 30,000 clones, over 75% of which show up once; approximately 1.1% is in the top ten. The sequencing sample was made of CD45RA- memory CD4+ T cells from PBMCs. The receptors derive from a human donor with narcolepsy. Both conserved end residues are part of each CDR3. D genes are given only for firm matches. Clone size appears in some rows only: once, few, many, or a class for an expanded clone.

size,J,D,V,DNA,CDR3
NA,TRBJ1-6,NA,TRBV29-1,TGCAGCGTTGGGATCAGGGAAAATTCACCCCTCCACTTT,CSVGIRENSPLHF
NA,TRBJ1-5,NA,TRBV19,TGTGCCAGTACTACAGGGAGTAGAAGCAATCAGCCCCAGCATTTT,CASTTGSRSNQPQHF
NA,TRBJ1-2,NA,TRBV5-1,TGCGCCAGCAGCATGGACACGGAGTATGGCTACACCTTC,CASSMDTEYGYTF
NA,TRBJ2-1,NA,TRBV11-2,TGTGCCAGCAGCTTTCCGGGTGGTGAGCAGTTCTTC,CASSFPGGEQFF
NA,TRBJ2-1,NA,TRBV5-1,TGCGCCAGCAGCCAAGGACAGCTACTCAATGAGCAGTTCTTC,CASSQGQLLNEQFF
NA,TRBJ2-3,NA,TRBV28,TGTGCCAGCAGAGTACAACAGGGGGGGGCGTATTTT,CASRVQQGGAYF
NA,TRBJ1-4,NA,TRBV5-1,TGCGCCAGCAGCATCGGGGCGGTGGATGAAAAACTGTTTTTT,CASSIGAVDEKLFF
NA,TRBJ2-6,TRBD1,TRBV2,TGTGCCAGCAGTGACCAGGGGGCACGAGGGGCCAACGTCCTGACTTTC,CASSDQGARGANVLTF
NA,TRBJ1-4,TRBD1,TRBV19,TGTGCCAGCAAGGACAGGCCTCGGCCTAATGAAAAACTGTTTTTT,CASKDRPRPNEKLFF
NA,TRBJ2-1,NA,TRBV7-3,TGTGCCAGCAGCTTGCTAGCCTCCTACAATGAGCAGTTCTTC,CASSLLASYNEQFF
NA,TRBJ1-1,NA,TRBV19,TGTGCCAGTAGTATTGGGGTTCTGAGTAGGTCGGAAGCTTTCTTT,CASSIGVLSRSEAFF
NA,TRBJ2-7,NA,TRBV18,TGTGCCAGCTCACCTAATTGGGGGAACGAGCAGTACTTC,CASSPNWGNEQYF
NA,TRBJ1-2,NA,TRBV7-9,TGTGCCAGCAGCTTTTATAACAGGGAGAATAATGGCTACACCTTC,CASSFYNRENNGYTF
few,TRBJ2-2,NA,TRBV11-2,TGTGCCAGCAGCCCCGGCGGGACAGATTGGGGCACCGGGGAGCTGTTTTTT,CASSPGGTDWGTGELFF
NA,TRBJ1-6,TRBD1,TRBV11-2,TGTGCCAGCAGCCCGGGACAGGGTCGCACCCTCCACTTT,CASSPGQGRTLHF
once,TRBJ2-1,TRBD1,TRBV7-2,TGTGCCAGCAGCTTAGTTTGGACAGGGGGTATGAATGAGCAGTTCTTC,CASSLVWTGGMNEQFF
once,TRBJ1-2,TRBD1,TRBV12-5,TGTGCTAGTGGGCGCAGGGGGCTACCGGGTGGCTACACCTTC,CASGRRGLPGGYTF
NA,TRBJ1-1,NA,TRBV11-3,TGTGCCAGCAGCTTAGGGGTAGATGGAGAAGCTTTCTTT,CASSLGVDGEAFF
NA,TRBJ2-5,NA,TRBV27,TGTGCCAGCAGGGAAGGAAAGACCCAGTACTTC,CASREGKTQYF
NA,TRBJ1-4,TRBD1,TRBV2,TGTGCCAGCAGTGAAAGACAGGGAGTTAATGAAAAACTGTTTTTT,CASSERQGVNEKLFF
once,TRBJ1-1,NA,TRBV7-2,TGTGCCAGCAGCTTAGAGGGGCGGGACACTGAAGCTTTCTTT,CASSLEGRDTEAFF
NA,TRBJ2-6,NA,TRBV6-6,TGTGCCAGCAGTCAAGTCTCTGGGGCCAACGTCCTGACTTTC,CASSQVSGANVLTF
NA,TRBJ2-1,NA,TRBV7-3,TGTGCCAGCAGCCGGTCGGGTCCGGGGGCCCTATCGAACAATGAGCAGTTCTTC,CASSRSGPGALSNNEQFF
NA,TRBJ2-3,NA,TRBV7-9,TGTGCCAGCAGCTTAGGTGCTAGCACAGATACGCAGTATTTT,CASSLGASTDTQYF
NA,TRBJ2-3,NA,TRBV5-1,TGCGCCAGCAGCTTGGGGCGGGGGCCTAGCACAGATACGCAGTATTTT,CASSLGRGPSTDTQYF
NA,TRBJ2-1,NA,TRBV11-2,TGTGCCAGCAGCCCCCCCGTCAATGAGCAGTTCTTC,CASSPPVNEQFF
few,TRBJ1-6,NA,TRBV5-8,TGTGCCAGCAGCTTGGAAGGCAGTCATAATTCACCCCTCCACTTT,CASSLEGSHNSPLHF
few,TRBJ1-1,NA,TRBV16,TGTGCCAGCAGCCAATCGGTTCTGGGTGAAGCTTTCTTT,CASSQSVLGEAFF
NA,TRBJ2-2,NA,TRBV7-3,TGTGCCAGCAGCCCCGGCCCCAAGACCGGGGAGCTGTTTTTT,CASSPGPKTGELFF
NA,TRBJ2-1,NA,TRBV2,TGTGCCAGCAGGGCTAGAGCGGTGGGCGTCAATGAGCAGTTCTTC,CASRARAVGVNEQFF
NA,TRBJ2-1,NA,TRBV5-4,TGTGCCAGCAGCTTGGTCTCCTACAATGAGCAGTTCTTC,CASSLVSYNEQFF
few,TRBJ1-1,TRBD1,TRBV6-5,TGTGCCAGCCTGGGGGCAGGGGGCAATGATGAAGCTTTCTTT,CASLGAGGNDEAFF
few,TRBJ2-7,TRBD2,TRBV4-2,TGTGCCAGCAGCCAAGTTACGCGGGGGGTCTCCTACGAGCAGTACTTC,CASSQVTRGVSYEQYF
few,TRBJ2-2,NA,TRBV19,TGTGCCAGTAGCCGGGAGACTGGGGAGCTGTTTTTT,CASSRETGELFF
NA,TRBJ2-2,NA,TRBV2,TGTGCCAGCAGATTCAGAACGAACACCGGGGAGCTGTTTTTT,CASRFRTNTGELFF
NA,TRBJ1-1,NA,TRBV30,TGTGCCTGGAGTGCCGCCTCTTCTGAAGCTTTCTTT,CAWSAASSEAFF
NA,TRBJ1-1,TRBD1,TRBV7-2,TGTGCCAGCAACCTCCCGACAGGGATGAACACTGAAGCTTTCTTT,CASNLPTGMNTEAFF
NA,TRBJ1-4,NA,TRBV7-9,TGTGCCAGCAGCGTCTCTGACAGGCCACCCAATGAAAAACTGTTTTTT,CASSVSDRPPNEKLFF
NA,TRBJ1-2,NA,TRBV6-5,TGTGCCAGCAGTTACCAGGACACTCCTTTTTTCGGCTACACCTTC,CASSYQDTPFFGYTF
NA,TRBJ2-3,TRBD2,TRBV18,TGTGCCAGCTCACGGGAGGGCGCGGGCACAGATACGCAGTATTTT,CASSREGAGTDTQYF
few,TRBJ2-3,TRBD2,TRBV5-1,TGCGCCAGCAGCCCAGGACTAGCGTACGCAGATACGCAGTATTTT,CASSPGLAYADTQYF
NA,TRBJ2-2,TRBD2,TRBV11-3,TGTGCCAGCAGCTCTCTAGCGGGGGGGAACACCGGGGAGCTGTTTTTT,CASSSLAGGNTGELFF
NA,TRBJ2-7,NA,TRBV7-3,TGTGCCAGCAGCTTTTTCAGGGGCATTACCTACGAGCAGTACTTC,CASSFFRGITYEQYF
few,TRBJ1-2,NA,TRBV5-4,TGTGCCAGCAGCCAGTCTGGGTTATATGGCTACACCTTC,CASSQSGLYGYTF
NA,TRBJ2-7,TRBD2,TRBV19,TGTGCCAGCCGCCCGGGACTAGCGAACTACGAGCAGTACTTC,CASRPGLANYEQYF
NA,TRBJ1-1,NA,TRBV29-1,TGCAGCGTTGAAACGAGGTTAAGGAACACTGAAGCTTTCTTT,CSVETRLRNTEAFF
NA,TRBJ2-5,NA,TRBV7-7,TGTGCCAGCAGTGCTCGGGGTACCTCGAAAGAGACCCAGTACTTC,CASSARGTSKETQYF